A single sample gave rise to the 26 T cell receptor beta chains below, sequenced in a study of blood T cell repertoires in COVID-19. The table came from immunoSEQ multiplex PCR; TCRdb's copy has only in-frame clones and leaves some out. Of some 150,000 clones listed, around 85% are singletons. The sequencing input was peripheral blood. These receptors all come from a woman aged 55-70 years with COVID-19, enrolled during active disease.

Many counts were recorded for this clone. The chain couples TRBV30 to TRBJ1-1; 9 nucleotides match TRBD1. V gave up 7 bases and J gave up 0 bases; unmatched junction bases: 9. CDR1 GTSNPN and CDR2 SVGIG come from the germline V gene (reference sequence). This CDR3 spans 15 amino acids. The CDR3 sequence: CASHRGLLMNTEAFF. The CDR3 DNA follows: TGTGCCTCCCACAGGGGGCTGCTCATGAACACTGAAGCTTTCTTT.

The rearrangement uses TRBV10-3 and TRBJ2-1; 11 bases line up with TRBD2. The CDR3 sequence is 15 residues long. V gave up 2 bases and J gave up 10 bases; unmatched junction bases: 7. The germline V gene has CDR1 ENHRY and CDR2 SYGVKD. The CDR3: CAISERTSGGEEQFF. The CDR3 bases are TGTGCCATCAGTGAGCGAACTAGCGGGGGAGAGGAGCAGTTCTTC.

This chain uses TRBV19 with TRBJ2-1, with D uncertain. The CDR3 runs 14 residues. Germline V lookup: CDR1 LNHDA, CDR2 SQIVND (reference sequence). The V end lost 5 bases, the J end lost 9 bases, and 17 bases lay between the germline ends. The CDR3 nucleotides read TGTGCCAGTAGTGTCCTTGTGGCTAGTGGTGAGCAGTTCTTC. This encodes CASSVLVASGEQFF.

This clone was found once. The gene calls are TRBV5-1 and TRBJ2-5; D is perhaps TRBD2 (5 bases). Germline V gives CDR1 SGHRS, CDR2 YFSETQ. With 1 base removed from V and 1 base from J, the gap between germline ends came to 14 bases. This CDR3 contains 16 residues. CDR3 in DNA: TGCGCCAGCAGCTTGCGTATAACCGGGATCCAAGAGACCCAGTACTTC. Its translation: CASSLRITGIQETQYF. The variable domain in full, with the rest retrieved from reference TRBV5-1 and TRBJ2-5, is KAGVTQTPRYLIKTRGQQVTLSCSPISGHRSVSWYQQTPGQGLQFLFEYFSETQRNKGNFPGRFSGRQFSNSRSEMNVSTLELGDSALYLCASSLRITGIQETQYFGPGTRLLVL.

The chain employs TRBV19 and TRBJ1-1; D gene uncertain. Trimming removed 4 bases from V and 4 bases from J, with 13 bases in between. The germline CDR1 and CDR2 sequences are LNHDA and SQIVND (reference sequence). CDR3 length: 14 amino acids. The CDR3, as DNA: TGTGCCAGTAGTACCAACCCGCTGGCCACTGAAGCTTTCTTT. Its translation: CASSTNPLATEAFF.

This chain uses TRBV15 with TRBJ2-2; 7 bases match TRBD2. This CDR3 has 22 residues. V shed 3 bases and J 0 bases; nucleotides not matched to a gene: 22. Germline CDR1 is LNHNV and CDR2 is YYDKDF (reference sequence). CDR3 residues: CATSRERDSRTPQNSNTGELFF. The CDR3, as DNA: TGTGCCACCAGCAGGGAGCGGGACTCCCGAACACCCCAAAATTCGAACACCGGGGAGCTGTTTTTT.

In its sample, this clone was seen a few times. The chain couples TRBV3-1 (or the pseudogene TRBV3-2) to TRBJ2-3; D gene uncertain. The CDR3 is 13 amino acids. Trimming took 0 bases from V and 2 from J, leaving 3 bases between them. The germline gives CDR1 LGHDT, CDR2 YNNKEL (reference sequence). The CDR3 nucleotides read TGTGCCAGCAGCCAAGACTACACAGATACGCAGTATTTT. It encodes CASSQDYTDTQYF.

This rearrangement joins TRBV23-1 to TRBJ2-1; possibly TRBD1 for D (5 bases). TRBV23-1 is designated an ORF whose function remains uncertain. This CDR3 is 14 amino acids long. The V end was cut by 1 base, the J end by 6 bases, with 10 bases between. CDR3 DNA: TGCGCCAGCAGTCAATTGAAGGGGTGCAATGAGCAGTTCTTC. This encodes CASSQLKGCNEQFF.

The chain carries TRBV5-1 and TRBJ2-1; TRBD2 is a possible D gene (5 bases). The germline V and J ends were trimmed by 0 bases and 0 bases, with 10 bases remaining between them. The CDR3 totals 16 residues. Germline V gene sequence: CDR1 SGHRS, CDR2 YFSETQ. The CDR3 here is CASSLGQRTSYNEQFF. CDR3 coding DNA: TGCGCCAGCAGCTTGGGGCAGCGGACCTCCTACAATGAGCAGTTCTTC.

V and J are TRBV5-1 and TRBJ2-1; 9 bases line up with TRBD2. V was clipped by 2 bases and J by 3 bases; unmatched bases: 6. Germline V gene data show CDR1 as SGHRS and CDR2 as YFSETQ. The CDR3 is 16 residues long. This CDR3 reads CASSFGSAGGYNEQFF. The CDR3 region has the DNA TGCGCCAGCAGCTTCGGTTCAGCGGGGGGCTACAATGAGCAGTTCTTC.

This chain uses TRBV5-6 with TRBJ1-2; D might be TRBD1 (6 bases). Germline-derived CDR1 and CDR2 are SGHDT and YYEEEE. Trimming took off 6 bases at V and 1 base at J, with 22 bases between the two ends. The CDR3 has 17 amino acids. CDR3 sequence: CASTIWGQGFINYGYTF. In DNA form, the CDR3 reads TGTGCCAGCACCATTTGGGGGCAGGGGTTTATTAACTATGGCTACACCTTC.

This sequence joins TRBV29-1 and TRBJ2-3; 7 bases match TRBD2. J gave up 2 bases and V 4 bases, and 6 bases lay outside the gene matches. The CDR3 covers 14 residues. Germline V lookup: CDR1 SQVTM, CDR2 ANQGSEA. This CDR3 reads CSVGSGGITDTQYF. In DNA, the CDR3 is TGCAGCGTTGGTTCGGGGGGAATCACAGATACGCAGTATTTT.

The chain employs TRBV10-1 and TRBJ2-1; TRBD2 aligns across 10 bases. Trimming took 6 bases from V and 8 from J; bases not matched to a gene: 4. CDR3 length equals 13 residues. In germline, CDR1 is WNHNN, CDR2 SYGVQD (reference sequence). This CDR3 reads CASSRTSGDEQFF. DNA of the CDR3: TGCGCCAGCAGCCGGACTAGCGGAGATGAGCAGTTCTTC.

The J gene is TRBJ1-4, the V gene TRBV6-6; no reliable D call. Germline V lookup: CDR1 MNHNY, CDR2 SVGAGI (reference sequence). CDR3 length equals 14 residues. V shed 7 bases and J shed 7 bases, with 16 bases lying between them. CDR3 residues: CASIYGGRGEKLFF. CDR3 bases: TGTGCCAGCATCTACGGAGGTCGGGGTGAAAAACTGTTTTTT.

V gene TRBV11-2 combines with J gene TRBJ2-1; D might be TRBD1 (6 bases). V lost 0 bases and J lost 4, with 13 bases in between. The CDR3 is 16 amino acids. Germline V gives CDR1 SGHAT, CDR2 FQNNGV. This CDR3 is CASSLDRGQSYNEQFF. The CDR3 nucleotides read TGTGCCAGCAGCTTAGATAGAGGACAGTCTTACAATGAGCAGTTCTTC.

The chain couples TRBV19 to TRBJ2-7; D might be TRBD1 (6 bases). Trimming stripped 6 bases from V and 0 bases from J, with 12 bases between. The germline CDR1 and CDR2 sequences are LNHDA and SQIVND (reference sequence). The CDR3 is 14 amino acids. CDR3 in amino acids: CASSLEDSSYEQYF. The CDR3 bases are TGTGCCAGTAGCCTAGAGGACAGCTCCTACGAGCAGTACTTC.

This chain links TRBV6-4 with TRBJ1-5; 7 bases agree with TRBD1. The CDR3 is 18 amino acids. The J segment lost 4 bases and the V segment lost 1 base, leaving 13 bases of the junction unmatched. CDR1 is MRHNA and CDR2 is SNTAGT in the germline V gene. The CDR3 reads CASSDYRQGCIGNQPQHF. The CDR3 DNA reads TGTGCCAGCAGTGACTACCGACAGGGCTGTATTGGGAATCAGCCCCAGCATTTT.

V is TRBV19 and J is TRBJ2-5; 8 nucleotides agree with TRBD2. The CDR3 loop spans 14 amino acids. CDR1 is LNHDA, CDR2 SQIVND, per germline (reference sequence). Trimming took 4 bases from V and 2 from J; bases not matched to a gene: 3. CDR3 protein: CASSSGGGQETQYF. The CDR3 DNA reads as TGTGCCAGTAGTAGCGGCGGGGGGCAAGAGACCCAGTACTTC.

This sequence joins TRBV6-5 and TRBJ2-7; 8 bases fit TRBD2. This CDR3 has 15 amino acids. Per germline, CDR1 MNHEY and CDR2 SVGAGI. The junction had 8 bases not matched to a gene; V was cut back by 6 bases and J by 1 base. CDR3 in DNA: TGTGCCAGCAGACACACTAGCGGTGGTTCCTACGAGCAGTACTTC. Translated, it gives CASRHTSGGSYEQYF.

This sequence joins TRBV7-9 and TRBJ1-1, with D possibly matching TRBD1 (6 bases). Between the trimmed V and J ends, which lost 5 bases and 3 bases, there was a span of 19 bases. Germline V gene lookup returns CDR1 SEHNR and CDR2 FQNEAQ (reference sequence). The CDR3 is 16 amino acids. The CDR3 region is CASSPTLQGPYTEAFF. The CDR3 DNA reads TGTGCCAGCAGCCCGACCCTACAGGGCCCGTACACTGAAGCTTTCTTT.

This chain's CDR3 is CASSLGRDSPGYTF. For the CDR3, the DNA is TGCGCCAGCAGCTTGGGACGGGACAGCCCTGGCTACACCTTC. J is TRBJ1-2 and V is TRBV5-1; TRBD1 aligns across 7 bases. With 0 bases clipped from V and 7 bases from J, the junction kept 6 bases outside the gene matches. Looked up from germline, CDR1 is SGHRS and CDR2 is YFSETQ. This CDR3 region has 14 residues.

This sequence joins TRBV27 and TRBJ1-2; 9 bases agree with TRBD1. From germline, CDR1 is MNHEY and CDR2 SMNVEV (reference sequence). V shed 11 bases, J shed 13 bases, and the junction held 17 bases outside the gene matches. The CDR3 totals 13 residues. CDR3 region: CAGLTGTGLEATF. CDR3 DNA sequence: TGTGCCGGCTTAACCGGGACAGGGCTAGAGGCCACCTTC.

This rearrangement joins TRBV25-1 to TRBJ2-5; the D gene is possibly TRBD1 (6 bases). Trimming pared 1 base from V and 4 bases from J, leaving 10 bases between. This CDR3 has 14 residues. Germline lookup yields CDR1 MGHDK and CDR2 SYGVNS. CDR3 sequence: CASSEFKGGETQYF. CDR3 coding DNA: TGTGCCAGCAGTGAATTTAAAGGGGGAGAGACCCAGTACTTC.

This clone is a singleton in its sample. The rearrangement uses TRBV7-9 and TRBJ2-7; 7 bases are a match to TRBD2. Per germline, CDR1 SEHNR and CDR2 FQNEAQ (reference sequence). V shed 4 bases and J 0 bases; nucleotides not matched to a gene: 6. The CDR3 has 15 amino acids. CDR3 DNA sequence: TGTGCCAGCAGCTCCTTCGGACTAGACTCCTACGAGCAGTACTTC. This translates into CASSSFGLDSYEQYF.

V is TRBV5-1 and J is TRBJ2-3, with D perhaps TRBD1 (5 bases). V lost 2 bases to trimming and J lost 0 bases, with 13 bases between them. The CDR3 runs 16 residues. Germline assignment: CDR1 SGHRS and CDR2 YFSETQ. CDR3 DNA: TGCGCCAGCAGCTTTGGGGCCGGCGAAAGCACAGATACGCAGTATTTT. It codes for CASSFGAGESTDTQYF.

On this clone itself: A junction end diverges from the germline sequence, so it may reflect a read error. The chain has TRBV7-9 and TRBJ2-2; 7 bases line up with TRBD1. The CDR3 has 12 residues. CDR1 is SEHNR, CDR2 FQNEAQ, per germline (reference sequence). CDR3 protein: CASSLDPGGLFF. CDR3 sequence (DNA): TGTGCCAGCAGCTTAGACCCAGGGGGGCTGTTTTTT.